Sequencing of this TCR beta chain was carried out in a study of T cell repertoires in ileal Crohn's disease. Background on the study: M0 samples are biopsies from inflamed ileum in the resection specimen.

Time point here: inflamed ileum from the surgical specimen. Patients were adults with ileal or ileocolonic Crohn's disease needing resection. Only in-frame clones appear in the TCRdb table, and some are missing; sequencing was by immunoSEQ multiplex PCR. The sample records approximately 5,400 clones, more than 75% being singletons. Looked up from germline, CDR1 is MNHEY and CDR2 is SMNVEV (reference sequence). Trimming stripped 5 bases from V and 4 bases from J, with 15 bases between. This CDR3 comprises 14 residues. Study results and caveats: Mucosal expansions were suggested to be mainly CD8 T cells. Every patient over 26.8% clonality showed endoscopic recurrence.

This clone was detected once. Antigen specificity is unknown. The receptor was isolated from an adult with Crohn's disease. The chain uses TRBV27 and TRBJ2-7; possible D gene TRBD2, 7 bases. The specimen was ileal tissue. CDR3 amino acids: CASSRGAGGYEQYF. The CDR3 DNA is TGTGCCAGCAGTCGGGGGGCTGGAGGATACGAGCAGTACTTC.